The clone carrying this T cell receptor beta chain has just one count. This sample stems from a study of cytomegalovirus exposure and HLA in healthy donors. Study context: Ancestry clustering placed about four fifths of under 450 genotyped donors in the Caucasian-associated cluster.

Trimming removed 4 bases from V and 0 bases from J, with 3 bases in between. Germline CDR1 and CDR2: SQVTM and ANQGSEA. CDR3 length: 11 residues. PCR involved 60 Vbeta and 13 Jbeta primers. Here immunoSEQ multiplex PCR was the method, and the copy in TCRdb shows in-frame clones only, minus some. The sample records about 210,000 clones, roughly 78% being singletons. J is TRBJ2-5 and V is TRBV29-1; D ambiguous. Sequencing was carried out using PBMCs. The receptor's source is a boy younger than 18 in good health and CMV-seronegative. Here the CDR3 reads CSVGHQETQYF. In DNA form, the CDR3 reads TGCAGCGTTGGGCACCAAGAGACCCAGTACTTC.